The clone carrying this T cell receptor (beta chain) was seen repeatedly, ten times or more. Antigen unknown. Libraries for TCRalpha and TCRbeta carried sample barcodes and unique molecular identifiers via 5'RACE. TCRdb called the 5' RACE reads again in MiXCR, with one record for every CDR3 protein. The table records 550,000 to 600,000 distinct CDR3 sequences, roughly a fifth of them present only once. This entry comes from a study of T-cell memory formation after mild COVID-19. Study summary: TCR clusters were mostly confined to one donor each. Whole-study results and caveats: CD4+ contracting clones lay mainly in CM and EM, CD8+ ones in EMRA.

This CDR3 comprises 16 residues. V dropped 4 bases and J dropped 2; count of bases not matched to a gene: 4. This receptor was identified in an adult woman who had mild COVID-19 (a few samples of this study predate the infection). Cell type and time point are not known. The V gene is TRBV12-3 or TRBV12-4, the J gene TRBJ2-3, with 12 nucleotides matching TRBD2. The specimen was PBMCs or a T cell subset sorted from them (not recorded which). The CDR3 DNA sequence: TGTGCCAGCAGTTCCCGGACTAGCGGGGACACAGATACGCAGTATTTT. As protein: CASSSRTSGDTDTQYF.